A single sample is the source of the 24 T cell receptor beta chains below, sequenced in a study of technical replicates of blood from a handful of donors. Produced via immunoSEQ multiplex PCR; TCRdb's table is partial and in-frame only. The data show 80,000 to 100,000 clones, about 90% seen once. Input material: T cells isolated from PBMCs. These receptors all stem from a human donor in good health.

The chain employs TRBV19 and TRBJ1-4; 7 bases agree with TRBD1. The CDR3 runs to 13 residues. J was trimmed by 8 bases and V by 11 bases; bases with no gene match: 11. Germline loops: CDR1 LNHDA, CDR2 SQIVND (reference sequence). The CDR3: CAVMDRTTEKLFF. The CDR3 DNA reads as TGTGCCGTAATGGACAGGACTACAGAAAAACTGTTTTTT.

Only a few counts were recorded for this clone. The chain carries TRBV7-3 and TRBJ1-1, with D unclear. V gave up 5 bases and J gave up 1 base, with 8 bases separating them. The CDR3 covers 13 residues. CDR1 SGHTA and CDR2 FQGTGA come from the germline V gene. The CDR3 loop is CASSAQPNTEAFF. DNA for the CDR3: TGTGCCAGCAGCGCACAACCGAACACTGAAGCTTTCTTT.

V is TRBV5-1 and J is TRBJ2-5; 7 positions agree with TRBD1. The junction had 4 bases not matched to a gene; V was cut back by 4 bases and J by 1 base. This CDR3 region has 14 residues. Germline V gene sequence: CDR1 SGHRS, CDR2 YFSETQ. The CDR3, as DNA: TGCGCCAGCAGCCTTGACAGGGTCCAAGAGACCCAGTACTTC. The encoded protein is CASSLDRVQETQYF.

The V gene is TRBV14, the J gene TRBJ2-7; 10 bases line up with TRBD2. This CDR3 has 19 amino acids. Trimming removed 0 bases from V and 1 base from J; junction bases left unmatched: 12. Germline CDR1 reads SGHDN; CDR2 reads FVKESK. The CDR3 loop is CASSQEWEREGRVSYEQYF. The CDR3 DNA is TGTGCCAGCAGCCAAGAGTGGGAGCGGGAGGGCCGGGTTTCCTACGAGCAGTACTTC.

The chain couples TRBV5-1 to TRBJ1-2; 11 positions match TRBD1. Trimming at V came to 4 bases and at J to 2 bases, leaving 4 bases not matched to a gene. The length of the CDR3 is 15 residues. Germline CDR1 is SGHRS and CDR2 is YFSETQ. The CDR3: CASSRGQGANYGYTF. The CDR3 region has the DNA TGCGCCAGCAGCCGAGGACAGGGGGCGAACTATGGCTACACCTTC.

This rearrangement joins TRBV5-4 to TRBJ2-7; unclear D gene. The CDR3 extends over 12 amino acids. V was clipped by 4 bases and J by 4 bases, with 9 bases between them. Germline V gene sequence: CDR1 SGHNT, CDR2 YYREEE (reference sequence). The CDR3 coding sequence is TGTGCCAGCAGCCTTTGGCCGTACGAGCAGTACTTC. This translates into CASSLWPYEQYF.

The V gene is TRBV21-1, the J gene TRBJ1-1; the table's D call, TRBD1, was not checked against the DNA. TRBV21-1 is given as a pseudogene. This CDR3 is 15 amino acids long. CDR3 DNA sequence: TGTGCCAGCAGCAAAGGGGCCGTTAAGAACACTGAAGCTTTCTTT. Translation: CASSKGAVKNTEAFF.

The rearrangement links TRBV10-3 to TRBJ2-3, with 13 bases that match TRBD2. The CDR3 extends over 17 amino acids. Looked up from germline, CDR1 is ENHRY and CDR2 is SYGVKD. The V segment lost 5 bases and the J segment 0 bases; nucleotides outside the gene matches: 5. CDR3 bases: TGTGCCATCAGTCCGACTAGCGGGGGGATGAGCACAGATACGCAGTATTTT. Residues: CAISPTSGGMSTDTQYF.

The CDR3 is CASSPRTGGVNTEAFF. Here the CDR3 DNA reads TGTGCCAGCAGTCCCCGGACAGGGGGCGTGAACACTGAAGCTTTCTTT. V and J are TRBV27 and TRBJ1-1; 11 bases agree with TRBD1. There are 16 residues in the CDR3. After removal of 5 bases from V and 0 bases from J, the junction contained 5 bases not matched to a gene. CDR1 is MNHEY, CDR2 SMNVEV, per germline (reference sequence).

For the CDR3, the DNA is TGTGCCAGCAGTTCGTTGACAGTTAGTAGTCCCTACGAGCAGTACTTC. It codes for CASSSLTVSSPYEQYF. The chain links TRBV28 to TRBJ2-7; perhaps TRBD1 as D (5 bases). The CDR3 spans 16 residues. CDR1 MDHEN and CDR2 SYDVKM come from the germline V gene. The V end was cut by 4 bases, the J end by 2 bases, with 18 bases between.

The J gene is TRBJ2-3, the V gene TRBV14, with a possible D match to TRBD2 (6 bases). Between the trimmed V and J ends, which lost 5 bases and 2 bases, there was a span of 11 bases. The V gene's germline CDR1 is SGHDN and CDR2 FVKESK. This CDR3 region has 14 residues. CDR3 sequence reads: CASSEGLNTDTQYF. CDR3 nucleotides: TGTGCCAGCAGCGAGGGACTGAACACAGATACGCAGTATTTT.

The chain employs TRBV30 and TRBJ2-7; 11 bases map to TRBD1. CDR1 GTSNPN and CDR2 SVGIG come from the germline V gene (reference sequence). V was pared by 2 bases and J by 2 bases, with 2 bases of the junction left unmatched. The CDR3 has 14 residues. CDR3 DNA: TGTGCCTGGAGTTTGGGACAGGGGGCCTACGAGCAGTACTTC. The encoded protein is CAWSLGQGAYEQYF.

The chain has TRBV5-6 and TRBJ2-7, with 13 bases lining up with TRBD2. Unmatched junction bases numbered 5, after V lost 5 bases and J lost 3 bases. The CDR3 is made up of 15 amino acids. The germline gives CDR1 SGHDT, CDR2 YYEEEE. CDR3: CASRFGTSGDYEQYF. CDR3 coding DNA: TGTGCCAGCAGATTCGGGACTAGCGGGGACTACGAGCAGTACTTC.

The chain is built from TRBV28 and TRBJ1-2; D may be TRBD1 (6 bases). The CDR3 runs 14 residues. Germline loops: CDR1 MDHEN, CDR2 SYDVKM. Trimming took 7 bases from V and 3 from J, leaving 15 bases between them. This CDR3 reads CASTSGGGDYGYTF. The CDR3 nucleotides are TGTGCCAGCACCTCCGGGGGGGGCGACTATGGCTACACCTTC.

The rearrangement joins TRBV6-4 to TRBJ2-7; TRBD1 aligns across 9 bases. This CDR3 spans 14 amino acids. CDR1 and CDR2 from the germline V gene are MRHNA and SNTAGT. J gave up 3 bases and V 3 bases, and 3 bases lay outside the gene matches. The CDR3 loop is CASSEGQGSYEQYF. The CDR3 region has the DNA TGTGCCAGCAGTGAGGGACAGGGAAGCTACGAGCAGTACTTC.

The chain employs TRBV6-6 and TRBJ1-1, with TRBD1 matching 7 bases. Trimming took 4 bases from V and 3 from J; bases not matched to a gene: 5. The CDR3 consists of 14 residues. Germline assignment: CDR1 MNHNY and CDR2 SVGAGI (reference sequence). The CDR3 DNA is TGTGCCAGCAGTTTGAACACAGGGGACACTGAAGCTTTCTTT. This translates into CASSLNTGDTEAFF.

The rearrangement joins TRBV15 to TRBJ1-5; D unresolved. The CDR3 has 14 amino acids. The V end was cut by 4 bases, the J end by 5 bases, with 12 bases between. CDR1 and CDR2 (germline): LNHNV, YYDKDF (reference sequence). The CDR3 is CATSKDLRHQPQHF. CDR3 nucleotides: TGTGCCACCAGCAAGGACTTAAGACATCAGCCCCAGCATTTT.

The V call is TRBV7-2, the J call TRBJ1-5; 7 bases are shared with TRBD1. Trimming at V came to 3 bases and at J to 6 bases, leaving 5 bases not matched to a gene. CDR1 SGHTA and CDR2 FQGNSA come from the germline V gene. This CDR3 has 14 residues. In nucleotides, the CDR3 is TGTGCCAGCAGCTTCGACAGGGTGGGTCAGCCCCAGCATTTT. Translated: CASSFDRVGQPQHF.

This chain connects TRBV11-2 to TRBJ2-7; 9 positions match TRBD1. The CDR3 runs 13 residues. The ends lost 1 base at V and 5 bases at J; junction bases unmatched: 0. Germline CDR1 reads SGHAT; CDR2 reads FQNNGV. The CDR3 spells CASSLGTGDEQYF. In DNA form, the CDR3 reads TGTGCCAGCAGCTTAGGGACAGGGGACGAGCAGTACTTC.

This chain links TRBV5-1 with TRBJ2-3, with 9 nucleotides matching TRBD1. Trimming at V came to 4 bases and at J to 3 bases, leaving 21 bases not matched to a gene. Germline CDR1 SGHRS, CDR2 YFSETQ. CDR3 length: 20 amino acids. The CDR3 loop reads CASSPPTGGGRQGLTDTQYF. The DNA for the CDR3 is TGCGCCAGCAGCCCCCCGACAGGGGGTGGACGACAGGGGCTAACAGATACGCAGTATTTT.

The CDR3 spells CASSPLDTNTGELFF. Here the CDR3 DNA reads TGTGCCAGCAGCCCCCTGGACACGAACACCGGGGAGCTGTTTTTT. V usage is TRBV9 and J usage is TRBJ2-2; possible D gene TRBD1, 5 bases. V was pared by 4 bases and J by 0 bases, with 10 bases between. Germline V CDR1 and CDR2: SGDLS, YYNGEE. This CDR3 spans 15 amino acids.

The chain links TRBV4-2 to TRBJ2-6; the D gene is possibly TRBD2 (5 bases). This CDR3 spans 16 amino acids. CDR1 and CDR2 from the germline V gene are LGHNA and YNFKEQ. With 0 bases removed from V and 2 bases from J, the gap between germline ends came to 8 bases. This CDR3 reads CASSQDGGTGANVLTF. The CDR3 DNA is TGTGCCAGCAGCCAAGATGGAGGAACTGGGGCCAACGTCCTGACTTTC.

V and J are TRBV6-5 and TRBJ1-2, with 8 bases lining up with TRBD1. The CDR3 has 14 residues. The V and J ends lost 6 bases and 5 bases, in that order; junction bases with no gene match: 8. The V gene's germline CDR1 is MNHEY and CDR2 SVGAGI. CDR3 amino acids: CASRRTGWDYGYTF. The CDR3 nucleotides read TGTGCCAGCAGAAGGACAGGGTGGGATTATGGCTACACCTTC.

The chain carries TRBV27 and TRBJ1-4; D is perhaps TRBD1 (5 bases). V was shortened by 5 bases and J by 7 bases, with 20 bases between the two germline ends. Germline lookup yields CDR1 MNHEY and CDR2 SMNVEV (reference sequence). The CDR3 loop spans 16 amino acids. The CDR3 DNA reads TGTGCCAGCAGTCGAGTTTTCAGGGCTGCTGGTGAAAAACTGTTTTTT. This gives the protein CASSRVFRAAGEKLFF.